These T cell receptor beta chains were read from a single sample in a study of cytotoxic CD8 clonotypes in ibrutinib-treated CLL. Measured with immunoSEQ multiplex PCR; TCRdb has only the in-frame clones, and not every one. The table includes a few hundred thousand clones, around three quarters detected once. This material consisted of PBMCs, taken after 24 months of ibrutinib treatment. The receptor source for this set is a human donor with chronic lymphocytic leukemia. Each CDR3 is given with its conserved first and last residue. D genes are given only for firm matches. Clone size appears in some rows only: once, few, many, or a class for an expanded clone.

D: .; size: few; V: TRBV5-1; J: TRBJ2-5; DNA: TGCGCCAGCAGCTCGGGTGGTGAGACCCAGTACTTC; CDR3: CASSSGGETQYF
D: .; size: .; V: TRBV6-5; J: TRBJ2-7; DNA: TGTGCCAGCAGTTGGGATAGGTACGAGCAGTACTTC; CDR3: CASSWDRYEQYF
D: TRBD1; size: .; V: TRBV19; J: TRBJ1-1; DNA: TGTGCCAGTAGTAACAGACAGGGGGCGCGTAACACTGAAGCTTTCTTT; CDR3: CASSNRQGARNTEAFF
D: .; size: .; V: TRBV5-1; J: TRBJ2-1; DNA: TGCGCCAGCAGCTTGGGTGAAGAGGGAAAAGAACAGTTCTTC; CDR3: CASSLGEEGKEQFF
D: .; size: few; V: TRBV27; J: TRBJ2-2; DNA: TGTGCCACCTTGACTGAGAACACCGGGGAGCTGTTTTTT; CDR3: CATLTENTGELFF
D: TRBD1; size: .; V: TRBV6-5; J: TRBJ1-1; DNA: TGTGCCAGCAGCCACAGGGGCGTGAACACTGAAGCTTTCTTT; CDR3: CASSHRGVNTEAFF
D: .; size: .; V: TRBV2; J: TRBJ2-7; DNA: .; CDR3: CASSVPPITYEQYF
D: .; size: .; V: TRBV18; J: TRBJ2-5; DNA: TGTGCCAGCTCACCCAGAGCATACGAGACCCAGTACTTC; CDR3: CASSPRAYETQYF
D: .; size: .; V: TRBV19; J: TRBJ2-5; DNA: TGTGCCAGTAGTCCCACCCATCAAGAGACCCAGTACTTC; CDR3: CASSPTHQETQYF
D: .; size: once; V: TRBV9; J: TRBJ2-2; DNA: TGTGCCAGCAGCGTGGGACACGGGGAGCTGTTTTTT; CDR3: CASSVGHGELFF
D: TRBD2; size: .; V: TRBV6-5; J: TRBJ2-1; DNA: TGTGCCAGCAGCTCGACTAGCGGCTTGTACAATGAGCAGTTCTTC; CDR3: CASSSTSGLYNEQFF
D: .; size: .; V: TRBV6-6; J: TRBJ1-2; DNA: TGTGCCAGCAGTTACTCACTAACGTTCCTGGATGGCTACACCTTC; CDR3: CASSYSLTFLDGYTF
D: .; size: .; V: TRBV27; J: TRBJ2-7; DNA: TGTGCCAGCAGTTCAGGCGGGTTTACCTACGAGCAGTACTTC; CDR3: CASSSGGFTYEQYF
D: TRBD1; size: once; V: TRBV5-6; J: TRBJ2-4; DNA: TGTGCCAGCAGTTTCCGGGACAGGGGGAACATTCAGTACTTC; CDR3: CASSFRDRGNIQYF
D: TRBD2; size: .; V: TRBV4-1; J: TRBJ2-7; DNA: TGCGCCAGCAGCCAAGATGACGTGGGACTAGCGTTTCTCTACGAGCAGTACTTC; CDR3: CASSQDDVGLAFLYEQYF
D: TRBD1; size: .; V: TRBV11-2; J: TRBJ2-1; DNA: TGTGCCAGCAGCTTAGAGGGACAGGCAGGAGATGAGCAGTTCTTC; CDR3: CASSLEGQAGDEQFF
D: .; size: few; V: TRBV28; J: TRBJ2-1; DNA: TGTGCCAGCTTACTCAGGGGCTCCTACAATGAGCAGTTCTTC; CDR3: CASLLRGSYNEQFF
D: .; size: few; V: TRBV2; J: TRBJ2-7; DNA: TGTGCCAGCAGTGAACAGGCTTCCTACGAGCAGTACTTC; CDR3: CASSEQASYEQYF
D: .; size: .; V: TRBV2; J: TRBJ2-3; DNA: TGTGCCAGCAGTGACAGAGACACAGATACGCAGTATTTT; CDR3: CASSDRDTDTQYF
D: .; size: .; V: TRBV5-1; J: TRBJ1-2; DNA: TGCGCCAGCAGCTTGGGGCCAGGGGAGGTTGGCTACACCTTC; CDR3: CASSLGPGEVGYTF
D: .; size: .; V: TRBV30; J: TRBJ2-3; DNA: TGTGCCTGGAGTATGACTACAGATACGCAGTATTTT; CDR3: CAWSMTTDTQYF
D: .; size: .; V: TRBV4-1; J: TRBJ2-5; DNA: TGCGCCAGCAGCCAAGAGTCGGGATCGAGGGAGACCCAGTACTTC; CDR3: CASSQESGSRETQYF
D: .; size: .; V: TRBV4-2; J: TRBJ1-1; DNA: TGTGCCAGCAGCACCCCCCTGGATGGGGACACTGAAGCTTTCTTT; CDR3: CASSTPLDGDTEAFF